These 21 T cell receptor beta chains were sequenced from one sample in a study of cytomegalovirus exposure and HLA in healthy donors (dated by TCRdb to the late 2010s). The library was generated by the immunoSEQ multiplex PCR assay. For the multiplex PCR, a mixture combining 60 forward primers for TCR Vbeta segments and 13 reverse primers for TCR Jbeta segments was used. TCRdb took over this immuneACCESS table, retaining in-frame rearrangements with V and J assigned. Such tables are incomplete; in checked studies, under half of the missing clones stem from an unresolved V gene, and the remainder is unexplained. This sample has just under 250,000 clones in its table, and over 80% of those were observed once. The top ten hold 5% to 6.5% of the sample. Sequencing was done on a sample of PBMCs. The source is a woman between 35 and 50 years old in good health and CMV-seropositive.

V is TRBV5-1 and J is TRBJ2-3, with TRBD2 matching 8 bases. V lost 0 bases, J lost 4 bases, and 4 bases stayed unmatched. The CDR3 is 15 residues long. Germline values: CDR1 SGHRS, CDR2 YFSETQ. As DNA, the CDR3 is TGCGCCAGCAGCTTGGAGCGGGGGACTGCAGATACGCAGTATTTT. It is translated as CASSLERGTADTQYF.

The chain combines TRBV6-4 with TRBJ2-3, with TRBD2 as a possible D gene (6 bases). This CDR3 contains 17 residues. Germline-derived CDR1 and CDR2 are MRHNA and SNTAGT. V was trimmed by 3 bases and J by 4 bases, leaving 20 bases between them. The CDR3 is CASSEEGAGSGPDTQYF. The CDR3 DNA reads TGTGCCAGCAGTGAGGAGGGCGCGGGATCCGGCCCAGATACGCAGTATTTT.

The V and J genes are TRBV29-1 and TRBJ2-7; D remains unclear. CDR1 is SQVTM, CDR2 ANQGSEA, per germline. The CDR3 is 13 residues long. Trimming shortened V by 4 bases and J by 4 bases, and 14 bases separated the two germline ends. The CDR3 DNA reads TGCAGCGTTGCCTATAGCTTTGGGTACGAGCAGTACTTC. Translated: CSVAYSFGYEQYF.

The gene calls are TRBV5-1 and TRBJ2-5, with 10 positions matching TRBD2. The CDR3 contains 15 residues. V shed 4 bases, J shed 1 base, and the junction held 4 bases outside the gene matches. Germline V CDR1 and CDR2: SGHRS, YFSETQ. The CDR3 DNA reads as TGCGCCAGCAGCGTGCTAGCGGGGGCCCAAGAGACCCAGTACTTC. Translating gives CASSVLAGAQETQYF.

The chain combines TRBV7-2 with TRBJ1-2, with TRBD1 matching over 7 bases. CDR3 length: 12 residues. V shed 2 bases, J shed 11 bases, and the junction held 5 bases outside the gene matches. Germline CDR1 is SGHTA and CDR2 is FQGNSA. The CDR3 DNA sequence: TGTGCCAGCAGCTTACTAGAGGGACAGTACACCTTC. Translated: CASSLLEGQYTF.

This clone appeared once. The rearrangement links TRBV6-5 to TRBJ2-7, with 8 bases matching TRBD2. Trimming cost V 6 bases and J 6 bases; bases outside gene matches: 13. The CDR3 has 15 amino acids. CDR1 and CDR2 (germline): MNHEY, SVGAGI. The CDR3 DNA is TGTGCCAGCAGGACAACCGGGACTAGAGACTCCGAGCAGTACTTC. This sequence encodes CASRTTGTRDSEQYF.

CDR3 protein: CASSQSVGGSYGYTF. The CDR3 DNA reads TGTGCCAGCTCTCAGTCGGTAGGCGGCTCCTATGGCTACACCTTC. V is TRBV18 and J is TRBJ1-2; D is uncertain. Germline CDR1 and CDR2: KGHSH and LQKENI. Trimming removed 6 bases at V and 4 bases at J, with 18 bases between. The CDR3 extends over 15 amino acids.

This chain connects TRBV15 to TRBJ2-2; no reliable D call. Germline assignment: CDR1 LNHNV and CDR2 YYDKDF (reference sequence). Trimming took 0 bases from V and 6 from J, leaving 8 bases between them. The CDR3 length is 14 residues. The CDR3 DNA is TGTGCCACCAGCAGAGATATGAGGTCCGGGGAGCTGTTTTTT. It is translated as CATSRDMRSGELFF.

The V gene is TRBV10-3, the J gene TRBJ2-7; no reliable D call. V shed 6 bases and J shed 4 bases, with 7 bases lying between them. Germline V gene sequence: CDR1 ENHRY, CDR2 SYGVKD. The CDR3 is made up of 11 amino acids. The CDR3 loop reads CAISSGYEQYF. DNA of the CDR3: TGTGCCATCAGCTCCGGGTACGAGCAGTACTTC.

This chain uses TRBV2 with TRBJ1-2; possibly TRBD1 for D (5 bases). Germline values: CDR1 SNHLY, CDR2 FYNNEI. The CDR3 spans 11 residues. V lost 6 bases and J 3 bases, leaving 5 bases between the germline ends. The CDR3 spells CASRTDYGYTF. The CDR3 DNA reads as TGTGCCAGCAGGACAGACTATGGCTACACCTTC.

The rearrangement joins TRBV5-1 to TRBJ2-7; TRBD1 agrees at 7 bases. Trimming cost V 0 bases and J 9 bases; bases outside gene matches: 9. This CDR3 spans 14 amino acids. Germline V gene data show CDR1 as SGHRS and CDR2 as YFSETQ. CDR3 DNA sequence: TGCGCCAGCAGCTTGGGAGGACAGGCCCAAAGGCAGTACTTC. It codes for CASSLGGQAQRQYF.

CDR3 DNA: TGCAGCGACGGGACAGGGGGAGGAGATACGCAGTATTTT. It yields the protein CSDGTGGGDTQYF. This sequence joins TRBV29-1 and TRBJ2-3; 11 bases line up with TRBD1. J lost 5 bases, V lost 7 bases, and 5 bases had no gene match. Germline V gives CDR1 SQVTM, CDR2 ANQGSEA. The CDR3 is made up of 13 amino acids.

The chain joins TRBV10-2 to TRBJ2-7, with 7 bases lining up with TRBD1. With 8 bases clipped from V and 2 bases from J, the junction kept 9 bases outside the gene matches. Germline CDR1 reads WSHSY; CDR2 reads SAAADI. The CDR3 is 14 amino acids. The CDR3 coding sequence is TGCGCCAGCCACAGGGGTACAGGGGCCTACGAGCAGTACTTC. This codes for CASHRGTGAYEQYF.

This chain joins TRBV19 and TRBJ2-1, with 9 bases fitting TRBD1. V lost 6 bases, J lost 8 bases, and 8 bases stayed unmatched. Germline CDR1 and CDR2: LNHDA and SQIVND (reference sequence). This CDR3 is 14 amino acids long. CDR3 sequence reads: CASSVDRGRHEQFF. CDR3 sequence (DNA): TGTGCCAGTAGCGTGGACAGGGGTCGTCATGAGCAGTTCTTC.

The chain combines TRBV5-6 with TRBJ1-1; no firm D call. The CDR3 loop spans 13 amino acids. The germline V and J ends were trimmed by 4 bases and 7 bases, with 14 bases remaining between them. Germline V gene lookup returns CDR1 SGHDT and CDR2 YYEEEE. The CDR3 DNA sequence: TGTGCCAGCAGCCAAGGGAGCCGGATTGAAGCTTTCTTT. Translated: CASSQGSRIEAFF.

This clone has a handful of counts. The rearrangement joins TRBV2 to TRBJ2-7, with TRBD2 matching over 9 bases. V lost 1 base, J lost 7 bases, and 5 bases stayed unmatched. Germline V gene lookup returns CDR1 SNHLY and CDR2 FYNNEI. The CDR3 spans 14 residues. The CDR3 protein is CASSEGRGGQEQYF. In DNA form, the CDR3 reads TGTGCCAGCAGTGAAGGGCGGGGGGGGCAAGAGCAGTACTTC.

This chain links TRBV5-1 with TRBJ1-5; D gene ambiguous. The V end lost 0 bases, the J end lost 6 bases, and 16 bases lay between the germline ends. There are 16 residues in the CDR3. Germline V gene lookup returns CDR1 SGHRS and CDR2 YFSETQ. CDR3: CASSLAVAGLSQPQHF. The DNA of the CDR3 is TGCGCCAGCAGCTTGGCAGTGGCAGGACTGAGTCAGCCCCAGCATTTT.

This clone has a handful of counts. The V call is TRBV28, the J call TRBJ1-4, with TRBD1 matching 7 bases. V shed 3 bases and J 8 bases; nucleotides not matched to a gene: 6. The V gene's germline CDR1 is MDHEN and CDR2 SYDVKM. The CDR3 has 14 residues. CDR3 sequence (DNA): TGTGCCAGCAGTTTTGACAGGGTGCGCGAAAAACTGTTTTTT. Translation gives CASSFDRVREKLFF.

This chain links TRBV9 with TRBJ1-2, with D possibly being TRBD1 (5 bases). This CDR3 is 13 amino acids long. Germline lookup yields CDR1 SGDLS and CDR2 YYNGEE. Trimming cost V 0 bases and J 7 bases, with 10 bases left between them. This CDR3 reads CASSVVGERGYTF. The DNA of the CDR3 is TGTGCCAGCAGCGTAGTAGGGGAACGTGGCTACACCTTC.

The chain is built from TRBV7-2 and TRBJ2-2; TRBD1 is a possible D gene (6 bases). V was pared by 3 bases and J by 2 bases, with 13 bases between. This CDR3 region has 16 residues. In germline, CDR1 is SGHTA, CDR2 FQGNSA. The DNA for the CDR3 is TGTGCCAGCAGCTTCAGCAGGGGCGGCAACACCGGGGAGCTGTTTTTT. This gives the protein CASSFSRGGNTGELFF.

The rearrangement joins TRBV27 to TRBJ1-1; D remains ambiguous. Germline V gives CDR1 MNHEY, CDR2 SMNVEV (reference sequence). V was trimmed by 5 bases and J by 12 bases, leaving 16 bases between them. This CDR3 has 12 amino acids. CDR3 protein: CASSQMGRRTFF. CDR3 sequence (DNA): TGTGCCAGCAGTCAGATGGGCCGACGAACTTTCTTT.